The clone carrying this T cell receptor (beta chain) was counted a few times. The antigen remains undetermined. V lost 0 bases, J lost 4 bases, and 11 bases lay in between. Germline V gives CDR1 SGDLS, CDR2 YYNGEE. The CDR3 consists of 14 residues. The source of the sample is a study of blood T cells in healthy people across ages. A second about 6 to 12 cycle PCR used barcoded and J-beta primers. A single record per CDR3 protein comes from TCRdb applying MiXCR to the 5' RACE reads. The sample has about 1.1 million distinct CDR3 sequences, around two fifths seen once. Study results and limitations: Per-million-T-cell TCR beta diversity fell roughly linearly with age.

V gene TRBV9 combines with J gene TRBJ2-7, with D maybe TRBD1 (5 bases). This receptor was obtained from a young man in good health. The material sequenced was blood. The CDR3 is CASSVGQGRYEQYF. The DNA of the CDR3 is TGTGCCAGCAGCGTAGGGCAGGGCCGTTACGAGCAGTACTTC. The full variable domain, rest sourced from reference TRBV9 and TRBJ2-7, is DSGVTQTPKHLITATGQRVTLRCSPRSGDLSVYWYQQSLDQGLQFLIQYYNGEERAKGNILERFSAQQFPDLHSELNLSSLELGDSALYFCASSVGQGRYEQYFGPGTRLTVT.